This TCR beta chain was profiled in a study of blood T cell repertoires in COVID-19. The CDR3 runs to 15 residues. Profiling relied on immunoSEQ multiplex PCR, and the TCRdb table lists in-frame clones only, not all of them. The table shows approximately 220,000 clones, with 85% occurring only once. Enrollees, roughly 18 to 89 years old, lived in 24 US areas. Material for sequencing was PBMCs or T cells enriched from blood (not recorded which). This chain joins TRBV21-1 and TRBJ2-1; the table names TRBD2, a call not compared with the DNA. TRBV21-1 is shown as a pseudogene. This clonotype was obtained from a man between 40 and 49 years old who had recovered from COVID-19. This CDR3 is CASLGGEYAHNEQFF. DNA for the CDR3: TGTGCCAGCCTGGGGGGGGAATACGCACACAATGAGCAGTTCTTC.